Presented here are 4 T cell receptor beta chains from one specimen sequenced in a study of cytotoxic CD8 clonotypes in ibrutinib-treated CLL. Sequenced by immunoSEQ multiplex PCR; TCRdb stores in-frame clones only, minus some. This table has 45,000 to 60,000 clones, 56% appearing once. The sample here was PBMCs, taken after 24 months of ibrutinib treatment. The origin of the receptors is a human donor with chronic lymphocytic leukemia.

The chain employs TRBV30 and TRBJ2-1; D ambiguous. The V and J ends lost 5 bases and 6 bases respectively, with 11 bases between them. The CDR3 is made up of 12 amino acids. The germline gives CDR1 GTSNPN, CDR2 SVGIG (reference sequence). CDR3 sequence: CAWDFIGNEQFF. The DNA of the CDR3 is TGTGCCTGGGATTTCATAGGCAATGAGCAGTTCTTC.

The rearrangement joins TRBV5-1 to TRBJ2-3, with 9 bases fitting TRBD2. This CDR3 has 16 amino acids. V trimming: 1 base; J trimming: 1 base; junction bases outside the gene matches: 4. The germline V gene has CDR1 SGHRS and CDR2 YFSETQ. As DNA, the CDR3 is TGCGCCAGCAGCTTGACGCGGGGGGGCCGCACAGATACGCAGTATTTT. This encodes CASSLTRGGRTDTQYF.

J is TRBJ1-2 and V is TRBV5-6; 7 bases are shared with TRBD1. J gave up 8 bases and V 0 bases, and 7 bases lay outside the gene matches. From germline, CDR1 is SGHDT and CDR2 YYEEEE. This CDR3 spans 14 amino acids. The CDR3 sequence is CASSLVTGPRGYTF. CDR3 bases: TGTGCCAGCAGCTTGGTGACAGGGCCTAGAGGCTACACCTTC.

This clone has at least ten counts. The CDR3 DNA is TGTGCCAGCAGTTTATGGAAGGCGGGACGTAACACCGGGGAGCTGTTTTTT. Amino acids: CASSLWKAGRNTGELFF. V and J are TRBV27 and TRBJ2-2, with D perhaps matching TRBD2 (6 bases). The V gene's germline CDR1 is MNHEY and CDR2 SMNVEV (reference sequence). The CDR3 totals 17 residues. With 1 base removed from V and 2 bases from J, the gap between germline ends came to 14 bases.